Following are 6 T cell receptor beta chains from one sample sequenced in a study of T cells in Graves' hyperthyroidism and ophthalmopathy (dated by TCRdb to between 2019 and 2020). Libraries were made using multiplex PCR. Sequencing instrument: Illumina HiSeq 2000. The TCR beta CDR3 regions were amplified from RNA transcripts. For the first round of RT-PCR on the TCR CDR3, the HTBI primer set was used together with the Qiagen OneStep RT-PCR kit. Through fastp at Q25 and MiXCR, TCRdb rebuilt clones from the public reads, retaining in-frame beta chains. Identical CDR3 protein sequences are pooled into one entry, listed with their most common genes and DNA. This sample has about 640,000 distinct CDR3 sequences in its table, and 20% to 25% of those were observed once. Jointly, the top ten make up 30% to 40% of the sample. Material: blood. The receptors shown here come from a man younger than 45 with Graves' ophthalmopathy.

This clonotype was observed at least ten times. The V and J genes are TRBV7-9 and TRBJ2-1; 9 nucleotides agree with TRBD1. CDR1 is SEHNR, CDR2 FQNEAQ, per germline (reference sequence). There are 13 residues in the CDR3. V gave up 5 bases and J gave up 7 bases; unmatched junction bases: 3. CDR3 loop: CASSLTGGNEQFF. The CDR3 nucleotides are TGTGCCAGCAGCCTGACAGGGGGGAATGAGCAGTTCTTC.

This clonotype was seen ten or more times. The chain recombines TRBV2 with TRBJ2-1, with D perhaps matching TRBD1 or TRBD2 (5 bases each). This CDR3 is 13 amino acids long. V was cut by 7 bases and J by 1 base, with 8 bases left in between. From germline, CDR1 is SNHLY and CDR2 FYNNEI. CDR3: CASKGRSYNEQFF. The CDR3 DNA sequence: TGTGCCAGCAAGGGACGTTCCTACAATGAGCAGTTCTTC.

The DNA for the CDR3 is TGTGCCAGCAGTTACTGGCCCCTAGCGGGTGCGGGCAATGAGCAGTTCTTC. This codes for CASSYWPLAGAGNEQFF. The V and J genes are TRBV6-9 and TRBJ2-1; 8 bases are a match to TRBD2. The J segment lost 6 bases and the V segment lost 3 bases, leaving 13 bases of the junction unmatched. The CDR3 is 17 amino acids. Germline CDR1 and CDR2: MNHGY and SVAAGI.

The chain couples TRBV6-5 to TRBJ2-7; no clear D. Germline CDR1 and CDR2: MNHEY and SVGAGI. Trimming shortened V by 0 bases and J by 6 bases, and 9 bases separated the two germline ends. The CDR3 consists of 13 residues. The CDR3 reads CASSYSRSREQYF. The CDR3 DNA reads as TGTGCCAGCAGTTACTCACGGTCGCGCGAGCAGTACTTC.

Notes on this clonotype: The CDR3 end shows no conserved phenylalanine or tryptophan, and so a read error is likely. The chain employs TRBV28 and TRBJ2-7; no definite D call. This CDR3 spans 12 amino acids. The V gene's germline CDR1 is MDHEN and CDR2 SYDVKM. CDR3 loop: CAGSLGDYEQYL. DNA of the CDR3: TGTGCCGGCAGTTTAGGAGACTACGAGCAGTACCTC.

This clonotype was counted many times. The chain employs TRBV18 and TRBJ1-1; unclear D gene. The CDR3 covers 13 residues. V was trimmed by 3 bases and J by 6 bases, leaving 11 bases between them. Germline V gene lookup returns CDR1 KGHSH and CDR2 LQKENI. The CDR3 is CASSPTDGSEAFF. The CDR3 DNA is TGTGCCAGCTCACCCACGGATGGGTCTGAAGCTTTCTTT.